This entry lists 6 T cell receptor beta chains sequenced from one sample in a study of OX40 agonist ivuxolimab in advanced cancers. Method: immunoSEQ multiplex PCR; TCRdb's copy keeps in-frame clones and lacks some. Altogether tens of thousands of clones are present, 60% to 80% being singletons, with the ten largest covering around 5%. The material sequenced was CD4+ or CD8+ T cells sorted from blood, taken in a trial of the OX40 agonist ivuxolimab. The source of these receptors is an adult with an advanced solid tumor such as melanoma, head and neck, liver or kidney cancer.

Concerning this clone itself: Other DNA variants within this sample encode the same CDR3. The chain joins TRBV9 to TRBJ1-1; maybe TRBD1 (5 bases). V was pared by 0 bases and J by 7 bases, with 19 bases between. CDR1 SGDLS and CDR2 YYNGEE come from the germline V gene. There are 16 residues in the CDR3. Here the CDR3 reads CASSVGWGQGMGEAFF. CDR3 sequence (DNA): TGTGCCAGCAGCGTAGGGTGGGGTCAGGGAATGGGTGAAGCTTTCTTT.

The V and J genes are TRBV18 and TRBJ2-7; TRBD1 matches at 8 bases. Unmatched junction bases numbered 9, after V lost 5 bases and J lost 3 bases. CDR3 length: 15 amino acids. The germline V gene has CDR1 KGHSH and CDR2 LQKENI. The CDR3 loop is CASSTSDRGFYEQYF. CDR3 nucleotide sequence: TGTGCCAGCTCAACCTCCGACAGGGGTTTCTACGAGCAGTACTTC. The complete variable domain, with remaining parts taken from reference TRBV18 and TRBJ2-7, reads NAGVMQNPRHLVRRRGQEARLRCSPMKGHSHVYWYRQLPEEGLKFMVYLQKENIIDESGMPKERFSAEFPKEGPSILRIQQVVRGDSAAYFCASSTSDRGFYEQYFGPGTRLTVT.

The rearrangement links TRBV28 to TRBJ1-5; perhaps TRBD1 as D (5 bases). V dropped 8 bases and J dropped 1 base, with 15 bases sitting between them. Looked up from germline, CDR1 is MDHEN and CDR2 is SYDVKM. This CDR3 comprises 15 residues. This CDR3 is CASQGSTVSNQPQHF. CDR3 in DNA: TGTGCCAGCCAAGGATCGACAGTGAGCAATCAGCCCCAGCATTTT.

The chain joins TRBV18 to TRBJ1-5; D call uncertain. Looked up from germline, CDR1 is KGHSH and CDR2 is LQKENI. The CDR3 contains 15 residues. V lost 4 bases and J lost 0, with 10 bases in between. CDR3 amino acids: CASSLTDDSNQPQHF. For the CDR3, the DNA is TGTGCCAGCTCACTAACAGATGATAGCAATCAGCCCCAGCATTTT.

J is TRBJ1-1 and V is TRBV5-4; D is unresolved. The CDR3 runs 17 residues. Trimming took off 2 bases at V and 0 bases at J, with 17 bases between the two ends. Germline-derived CDR1 and CDR2 are SGHNT and YYREEE (reference sequence). CDR3 amino acids: CASSFRAGNYMNTEAFF. In DNA, the CDR3 is TGTGCCAGCAGCTTTCGCGCAGGAAATTACATGAACACTGAAGCTTTCTTT.

This clone was seen more than once but under ten times. The chain couples TRBV28 to TRBJ1-1; D might be TRBD1 (6 bases). The CDR3 covers 16 residues. CDR1 MDHEN and CDR2 SYDVKM come from the germline V gene. V lost 3 bases and J lost 1, with 15 bases in between. The CDR3 nucleotides read TGTGCCAGCAGTTTTCTCGGGGGGCGGAGGAACACTGAAGCTTTCTTT. It is translated as CASSFLGGRRNTEAFF.